This TCR beta chain appears in the sequencing data of a study of T cell changes during pregnancy in multiple sclerosis. CDR3 length equals 13 residues. Trimming removed 0 bases at V and 5 bases at J, with 7 bases between. The germline gives CDR1 MGHRA, CDR2 YSYEKL. The assay was immunoSEQ multiplex PCR, and TCRdb's table has in-frame clones only and misses some. The sample shows under 45,000 clones, 70% to 90% of them seen only once. The TCR originated in a female donor with multiple sclerosis, enrolled in a pregnancy study. Sequences were derived from CD8+ T cells from peripheral blood mononuclear cells, sampled in the first trimester of pregnancy. The chain couples TRBV4-1 to TRBJ1-1, with D perhaps TRBD1 (6 bases). The CDR3 DNA reads as TGCGCCAGCAGCCAAGAGGGGGCAACTGAAGCTTTCTTT. Translation gives CASSQEGATEAFF.